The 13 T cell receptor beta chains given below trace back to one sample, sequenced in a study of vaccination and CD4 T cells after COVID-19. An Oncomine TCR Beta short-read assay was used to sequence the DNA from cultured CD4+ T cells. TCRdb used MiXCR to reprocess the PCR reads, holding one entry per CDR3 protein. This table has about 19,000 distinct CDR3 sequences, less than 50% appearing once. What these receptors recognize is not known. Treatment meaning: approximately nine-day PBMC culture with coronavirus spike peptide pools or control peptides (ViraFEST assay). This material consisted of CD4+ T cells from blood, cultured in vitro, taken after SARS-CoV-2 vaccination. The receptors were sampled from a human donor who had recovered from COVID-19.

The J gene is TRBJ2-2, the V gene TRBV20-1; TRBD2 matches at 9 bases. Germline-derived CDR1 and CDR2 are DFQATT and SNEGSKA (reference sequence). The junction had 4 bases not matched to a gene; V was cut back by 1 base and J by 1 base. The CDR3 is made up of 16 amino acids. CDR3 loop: CSARVAGAVNTGELFF. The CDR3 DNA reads TGCAGTGCTAGAGTAGCGGGGGCCGTGAACACCGGGGAGCTGTTTTTT.

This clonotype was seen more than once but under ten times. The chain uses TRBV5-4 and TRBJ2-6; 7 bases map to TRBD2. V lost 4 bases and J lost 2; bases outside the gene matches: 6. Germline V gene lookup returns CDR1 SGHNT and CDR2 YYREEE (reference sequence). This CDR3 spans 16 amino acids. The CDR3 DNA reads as TGTGCCAGCAGCCCGGGGGGAGGAACTGGGGCCAACGTCCTGACTTTC. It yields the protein CASSPGGGTGANVLTF.

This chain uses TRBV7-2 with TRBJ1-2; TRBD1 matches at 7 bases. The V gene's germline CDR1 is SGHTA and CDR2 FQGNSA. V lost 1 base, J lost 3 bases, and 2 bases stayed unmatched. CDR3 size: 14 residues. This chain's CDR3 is CASSLVRGDYGYTF. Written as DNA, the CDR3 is TGTGCCAGCAGCTTAGTCAGGGGGGACTATGGCTACACCTTC.

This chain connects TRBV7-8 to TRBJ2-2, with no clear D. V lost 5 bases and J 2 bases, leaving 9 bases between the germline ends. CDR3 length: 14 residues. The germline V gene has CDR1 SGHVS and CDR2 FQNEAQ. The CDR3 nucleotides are TGTGCCAGCAGCCCACTGGACAACACCGGGGAGCTGTTTTTT. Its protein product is CASSPLDNTGELFF.

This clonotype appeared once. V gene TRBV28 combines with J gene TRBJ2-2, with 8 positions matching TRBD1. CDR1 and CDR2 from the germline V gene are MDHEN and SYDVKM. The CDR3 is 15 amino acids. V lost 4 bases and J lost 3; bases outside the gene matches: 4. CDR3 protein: CASSSGGVDTGELFF. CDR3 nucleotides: TGTGCCAGCAGTTCAGGGGGCGTCGACACCGGGGAGCTGTTTTTT.

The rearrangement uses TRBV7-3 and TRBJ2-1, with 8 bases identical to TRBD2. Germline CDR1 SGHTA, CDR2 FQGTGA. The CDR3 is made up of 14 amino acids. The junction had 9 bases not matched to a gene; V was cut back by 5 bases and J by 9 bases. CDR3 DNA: TGTGCCAGCAGCCCTAATGCGGGAGGTCGTGAGCAGTTCTTC. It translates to CASSPNAGGREQFF.

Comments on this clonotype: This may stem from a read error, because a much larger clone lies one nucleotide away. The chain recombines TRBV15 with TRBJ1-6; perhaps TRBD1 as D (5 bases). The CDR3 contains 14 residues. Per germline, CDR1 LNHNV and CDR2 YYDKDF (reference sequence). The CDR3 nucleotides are TGTGCCACCAGCAGAGGACAGAATAATTCACCCCTCCGCTTT. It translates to CATSRGQNNSPLRF.

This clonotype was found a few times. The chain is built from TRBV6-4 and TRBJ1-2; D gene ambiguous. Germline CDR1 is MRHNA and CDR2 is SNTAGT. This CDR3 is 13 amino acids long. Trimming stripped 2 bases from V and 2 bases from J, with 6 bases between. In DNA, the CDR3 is TGTGCCAGCAGTGACGGTGGGAACTATGGCTACACCTTC. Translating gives CASSDGGNYGYTF.

The CDR3 is CATSDGMNTEAFF. Written as DNA, the CDR3 is TGTGCCACCAGTGATGGGATGAACACTGAAGCTTTCTTT. This chain connects TRBV24-1 to TRBJ1-1; D is undetermined. Per the germline V gene, CDR1 is KGHDR and CDR2 is SFDVKD. The V end was cut by 3 bases, the J end by 0 bases, with 4 bases between. The CDR3 spans 13 residues.

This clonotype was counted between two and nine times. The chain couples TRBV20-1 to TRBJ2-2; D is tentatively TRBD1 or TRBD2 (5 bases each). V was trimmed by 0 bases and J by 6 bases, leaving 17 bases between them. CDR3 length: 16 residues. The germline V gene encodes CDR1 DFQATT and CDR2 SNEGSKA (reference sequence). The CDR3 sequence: CSARDPGVGTAGELFF. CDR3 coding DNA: TGCAGTGCTAGAGATCCAGGCGTGGGGACGGCCGGGGAGCTGTTTTTT.

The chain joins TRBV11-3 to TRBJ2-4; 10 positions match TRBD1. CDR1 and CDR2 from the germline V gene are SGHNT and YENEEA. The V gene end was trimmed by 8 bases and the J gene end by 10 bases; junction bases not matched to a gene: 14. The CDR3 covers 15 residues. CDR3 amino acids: CASQGDRGRVGIQYF. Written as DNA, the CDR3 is TGTGCCAGCCAGGGGGACAGGGGACGGGTTGGGATTCAGTACTTC.

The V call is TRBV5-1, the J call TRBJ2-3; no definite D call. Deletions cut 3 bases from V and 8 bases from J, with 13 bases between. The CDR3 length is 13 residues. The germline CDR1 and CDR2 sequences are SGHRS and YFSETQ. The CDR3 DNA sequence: TGCGCCAGCAGCTCGACTTTAGAAGCTACGCAGTATTTT. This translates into CASSSTLEATQYF. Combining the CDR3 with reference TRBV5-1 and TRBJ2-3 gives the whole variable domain KAGVTQTPRYLIKTRGQQVTLSCSPISGHRSVSWYQQTPGQGLQFLFEYFSETQRNKGNFPGRFSGRQFSNSRSEMNVSTLELGDSALYLCASSSTLEATQYFGPGTRLTVL.

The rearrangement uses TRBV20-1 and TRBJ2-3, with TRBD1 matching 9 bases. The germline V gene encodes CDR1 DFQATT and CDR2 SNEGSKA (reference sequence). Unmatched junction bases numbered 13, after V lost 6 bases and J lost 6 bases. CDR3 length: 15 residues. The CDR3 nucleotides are TGCAGTGCCATACCTACAGGGGGCGCCGGGGATACGCAGTATTTT. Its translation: CSAIPTGGAGDTQYF.